Below, 19 T cell receptor beta chains from the same sample are listed, as sequenced in a study of cytomegalovirus exposure and HLA in healthy donors. Assay used: immunoSEQ multiplex PCR; TCRdb lists only in-frame clones, some missing. The sample gives tens of thousands of clones, 96% of which show up once; about 1.6% is in the top ten. The sequencing input was PBMCs. The receptors were gathered from a man between 18 and 29 years old in good health and CMV-seropositive.

This clone has a single count. The chain has TRBV30 and TRBJ1-2; a possible D gene is TRBD1 (5 bases). The CDR3 covers 15 residues. From germline, CDR1 is GTSNPN and CDR2 SVGIG (reference sequence). V was trimmed by 1 base and J by 5 bases, leaving 17 bases between them. The CDR3 region has the DNA TGTGCCTGGAGTGCAGGGCAGGGTCCTCGTTATGGCTACACCTTC. Protein product: CAWSAGQGPRYGYTF.

The chain employs TRBV27 and TRBJ2-7; a weak D match, TRBD2 (7 bases). Trimming removed 4 bases from V and 5 bases from J, with 18 bases in between. Germline CDR1 and CDR2: MNHEY and SMNVEV (reference sequence). This CDR3 has 15 residues. The CDR3 sequence is CASSSYGGLRDEQYF. The CDR3 DNA reads TGTGCCAGCAGTTCTTACGGGGGGCTTCGGGACGAGCAGTACTTC.

The CDR3: CASSSGVGTDTQYF. The CDR3 nucleotides read TGTGCCAGCTCTTCTGGAGTAGGCACAGATACGCAGTATTTT. The chain combines TRBV27 with TRBJ2-3; D remains ambiguous. CDR3 length equals 14 residues. Trimming shortened V by 8 bases and J by 1 base, and 13 bases separated the two germline ends. Germline CDR1 is MNHEY and CDR2 is SMNVEV (reference sequence).

V and J are TRBV5-5 and TRBJ2-7; D ambiguous. Germline CDR1 SGHKS, CDR2 YYEKEE (reference sequence). Trimming cost V 0 bases and J 0 bases, with 7 bases left between them. The CDR3 has 14 amino acids. CDR3 nucleotides: TGTGCCAGCAGCTTGGCCCCGGGCTCCTACGAGCAGTACTTC. Translation: CASSLAPGSYEQYF.

The chain is built from TRBV6-5 and TRBJ2-1; a possible D gene is TRBD2 (6 bases). In germline, CDR1 is MNHEY, CDR2 SVGAGI. V was clipped by 0 bases and J by 10 bases, with 13 bases between them. The CDR3 runs 14 residues. The CDR3: CASSYSSPGSEQFF. The CDR3 DNA reads as TGTGCCAGCAGTTACTCGTCACCCGGGAGCGAGCAGTTCTTC.

The chain couples TRBV7-9 to TRBJ1-2, with a tentative D call TRBD1 (6 bases). The CDR3 spans 14 residues. Germline V gene lookup returns CDR1 SEHNR and CDR2 FQNEAQ (reference sequence). Deletions cut 5 bases from V and 3 bases from J, with 13 bases between. This CDR3 reads CASSQTPGDYGYTF. The CDR3, as DNA: TGTGCCAGCAGCCAAACCCCAGGGGACTATGGCTACACCTTC.

The chain couples TRBV6-1 to TRBJ2-1, with 9 positions matching TRBD1. The CDR3 consists of 17 residues. The germline V gene encodes CDR1 MNHNS and CDR2 SASEGT. Trimming removed 1 base from V and 6 bases from J; junction bases left unmatched: 10. CDR3: CASSEGLWTGVTNEQFF. CDR3 DNA sequence: TGTGCCAGCAGTGAAGGTCTCTGGACAGGGGTTACCAATGAGCAGTTCTTC.

This sequence joins TRBV11-3 and TRBJ1-2; 7 positions agree with TRBD1. With V trimmed by 10 bases and J by 3 bases, 17 bases remained unmatched. The CDR3 extends over 16 amino acids. CDR1 is SGHNT, CDR2 YENEEA, per germline. Here the CDR3 reads CANRGLSGTGDYGYTF. In DNA form, the CDR3 reads TGTGCCAACAGGGGCCTCTCAGGAACGGGGGACTATGGCTACACCTTC.

The chain carries TRBV7-6 and TRBJ2-5, with 9 bases aligning to TRBD1. CDR3 size: 15 residues. Germline CDR1 reads SGHVS; CDR2 reads FNYEAQ. V lost 2 bases, J lost 2 bases, and 3 bases stayed unmatched. The CDR3 sequence is CASSLFDRGQETQYF. The CDR3 DNA is TGTGCCAGCAGCTTATTTGACAGGGGGCAAGAGACCCAGTACTTC.

The chain combines TRBV4-1 with TRBJ2-7; a possible D gene is TRBD2 (5 bases). The CDR3 loop spans 15 amino acids. The germline CDR1 and CDR2 sequences are MGHRA and YSYEKL. Trimming took off 1 base at V and 0 bases at J, with 10 bases between the two ends. CDR3 coding DNA: TGCGCCAGCAGCCAAGGGTCGGGGAGCTCCTACGAGCAGTACTTC. Amino acids: CASSQGSGSSYEQYF.

This chain uses TRBV7-2 with TRBJ2-3; D unresolved. The V gene lost 1 base and the J gene lost 7 bases, with 15 bases spanning the gap. Per germline, CDR1 SGHTA and CDR2 FQGNSA. The CDR3 extends over 15 amino acids. CDR3 protein: CASSLGGFDGNTQYF. The CDR3 DNA is TGTGCCAGCAGCTTAGGCGGCTTTGACGGCAATACGCAGTATTTT. The complete variable domain, with remaining parts taken from reference TRBV7-2 and TRBJ2-3, reads GAGVSQSPSNKVTEKGKDVELRCDPISGHTALYWYRQSLGQGLEFLIYFQGNSAPDKSGLPSDRFSAERTGGSVSTLTIQRTQQEDSAVYLCASSLGGFDGNTQYFGPGTRLTVL.

The chain links TRBV10-3 to TRBJ1-1; D unclear. This CDR3 spans 12 amino acids. V lost 6 bases and J 7 bases, leaving 12 bases between the germline ends. CDR1 and CDR2 from the germline V gene are ENHRY and SYGVKD. CDR3 protein: CAISEAPGEAFF. The CDR3 coding sequence is TGTGCCATCAGCGAAGCCCCCGGTGAAGCTTTCTTT.

V gene TRBV30 combines with J gene TRBJ2-5, with TRBD1 identical over 7 bases. After removal of 2 bases from V and 4 bases from J, the junction contained 13 bases not matched to a gene. The CDR3 contains 16 residues. Germline lookup yields CDR1 GTSNPN and CDR2 SVGIG (reference sequence). The CDR3 protein is CAWSRETGRKTETQYF. The CDR3 region has the DNA TGTGCCTGGAGTCGCGAGACAGGGCGGAAAACAGAGACCCAGTACTTC. Full variable domain (rest looked up from reference TRBV30 and TRBJ2-5): SQTIHQWPATLVQPVGSPLSLECTVEGTSNPNLYWYRQAAGRGLQLLFYSVGIGQISSEVPQNLSASRPQDRQFILSSKKLLLSDSGFYLCAWSRETGRKTETQYFGPGTRLLVL.

The chain couples TRBV5-8 to TRBJ2-5; TRBD2 matches 12 bases. Germline V gene sequence: CDR1 SGHTS, CDR2 YDEGEE. The CDR3 length is 16 residues. V gave up 7 bases and J gave up 4 bases; unmatched junction bases: 11. This chain's CDR3 is CASDPSGGLAGETQYF. CDR3 sequence (DNA): TGTGCCAGCGACCCCTCAGGGGGACTAGCGGGAGAGACCCAGTACTTC.

This clone was observed a single time. This chain connects TRBV7-9 to TRBJ1-1, with TRBD1 matching 11 bases. The CDR3 spans 14 residues. J lost 8 bases, V lost 5 bases, and 7 bases had no gene match. The V gene's germline CDR1 is SEHNR and CDR2 FQNEAQ (reference sequence). CDR3 nucleotide sequence: TGTGCCAGCAGCCCTACCGGGACAGGGGGAGAAGCTTTCTTT. Its protein product is CASSPTGTGGEAFF.

The rearrangement uses TRBV28 and TRBJ2-2; D remains ambiguous. This CDR3 region has 14 residues. Germline V CDR1 and CDR2: MDHEN, SYDVKM. The germline V and J ends were trimmed by 3 bases and 4 bases, with 9 bases remaining between them. The CDR3 reads CASSLYFGTGELFF. CDR3 in DNA: TGTGCCAGCAGTTTGTACTTTGGCACCGGGGAGCTGTTTTTT.

The chain joins TRBV10-1 to TRBJ1-1, with 7 bases lining up with TRBD1. The CDR3 totals 13 residues. Germline lookup yields CDR1 WNHNN and CDR2 SYGVQD (reference sequence). V shed 8 bases and J 1 base; nucleotides not matched to a gene: 4. The CDR3 sequence is CASSDRTNTEAFF. The DNA of the CDR3 is TGCGCCAGCTCGGACAGGACGAACACTGAAGCTTTCTTT.

J is TRBJ2-7 and V is TRBV6-5; possibly TRBD1 for D (6 bases). The ends were cut back, 5 bases at V and 3 bases at J, with 11 bases in the middle. This CDR3 comprises 13 residues. CDR1 is MNHEY and CDR2 is SVGAGI in the germline V gene. The CDR3 loop reads CASSPRDNYEQYF. The CDR3 nucleotides are TGTGCCAGCAGTCCCCGGGACAACTACGAGCAGTACTTC.

The gene calls are TRBV4-2 and TRBJ2-1; 7 bases match TRBD1. CDR1 and CDR2 from the germline V gene are LGHNA and YNFKEQ. The CDR3 totals 15 residues. The ends lost 1 base at V and 4 bases at J; junction bases unmatched: 4. CDR3 region: CASSQGQDRYNEQFF. The CDR3 DNA is TGTGCCAGCAGCCAAGGCCAGGACAGGTACAATGAGCAGTTCTTC.